Listed below are T cell receptor beta chains from one sample, sequenced in a study of beta chain features in type 1 diabetes. Only in-frame clones appear in the TCRdb table, and some are missing; sequencing was by immunoSEQ multiplex PCR. This sample carries hundreds of thousands of clones, 17% of them seen once, and the ten largest clones take 0.02% to 0.03%. The source material was naive CD4+ T cells from blood. The receptor source for this set is a woman aged 18-29 years in good health. Both conserved end residues are part of each CDR3. A D gene is named only where the DNA matches it firmly. Clone sizes are given selectively: once, few, many, or a class where the clone is expanded.

clone_size: NA; d_call: NA; v_call: TRBV7-9; j_call: TRBJ1-3; cdr3_aa: CASSLALFSGNTIYF; cdr3_nt: TGTGCCAGCAGCTTAGCCCTCTTCTCTGGAAACACCATATATTTT
clone_size: NA; d_call: TRBD1; v_call: TRBV6-6; j_call: TRBJ1-1; cdr3_aa: CASSYVDRAGTEAFF; cdr3_nt: TGTGCCAGCAGTTACGTGGACAGGGCTGGAACTGAAGCTTTCTTT
clone_size: few; d_call: NA; v_call: TRBV19; j_call: TRBJ1-3; cdr3_aa: CASMQGTSSGNTIYF; cdr3_nt: TGTGCCAGTATGCAGGGGACCAGCTCTGGAAACACCATATATTTT
clone_size: few; d_call: NA; v_call: TRBV5-1; j_call: TRBJ2-1; cdr3_aa: CASSLAGGGSSYNEQFF; cdr3_nt: TGCGCCAGCAGCTTGGCAGGGGGCGGGAGCTCCTACAATGAGCAGTTCTTC
clone_size: few; d_call: NA; v_call: TRBV7-9; j_call: TRBJ1-5; cdr3_aa: CASSLGGAGNQPQHF; cdr3_nt: TGTGCCAGCAGCTTAGGTGGGGCGGGGAATCAGCCCCAGCATTTT
clone_size: few; d_call: NA; v_call: TRBV4-2; j_call: TRBJ2-4; cdr3_aa: CASSQERGGYIQYF; cdr3_nt: TGTGCCAGCAGCCAAGAACGGGGAGGATACATTCAGTACTTC
clone_size: few; d_call: TRBD2; v_call: TRBV7-8; j_call: TRBJ2-1; cdr3_aa: CASSLLAGVYEQFF; cdr3_nt: TGTGCCAGCAGCTTACTAGCGGGAGTGTATGAGCAGTTCTTC
clone_size: NA; d_call: NA; v_call: TRBV7-9; j_call: TRBJ1-2; cdr3_aa: CASSLLGSDYSF; cdr3_nt: TGTGCCAGCAGCTTATTGGGTAGTGATTACAGCTTC
clone_size: NA; d_call: NA; v_call: TRBV7-6; j_call: TRBJ2-1; cdr3_aa: CASSLATAGFFINEQFF; cdr3_nt: TGTGCCAGCAGCTTAGCTACCGCGGGGTTTTTCATTAATGAGCAGTTCTTC
clone_size: few; d_call: NA; v_call: TRBV4-3; j_call: TRBJ2-3; cdr3_aa: CASSRSLGHQTDTQYF; cdr3_nt: TGCGCCAGCAGCCGTAGCTTGGGACACCAGACAGATACGCAGTATTTT
clone_size: NA; d_call: NA; v_call: TRBV11-2; j_call: TRBJ2-1; cdr3_aa: CASRTVRGSSYNEQFF; cdr3_nt: TGTGCCAGCAGAACCGTCCGGGGGAGCTCCTACAATGAGCAGTTCTTC
clone_size: NA; d_call: NA; v_call: TRBV6-1; j_call: TRBJ1-3; cdr3_aa: CASSERAYSGNTIYF; cdr3_nt: TGTGCCAGCAGTGAACGGGCATACTCTGGAAACACCATATATTTT
clone_size: NA; d_call: NA; v_call: TRBV4-2; j_call: TRBJ2-2; cdr3_aa: CASSQDPLTGELFF; cdr3_nt: TGTGCCAGCAGCCAAGATCCTCTCACCGGGGAGCTGTTTTTT
clone_size: few; d_call: TRBD2; v_call: TRBV10-3; j_call: TRBJ2-5; cdr3_aa: CATRLAGKETQYF; cdr3_nt: TGTGCCACCCGACTAGCGGGAAAAGAGACCCAGTACTTC
clone_size: NA; d_call: NA; v_call: TRBV7-2; j_call: TRBJ2-5; cdr3_aa: CASSAYGLPHGETQYF; cdr3_nt: TGTGCCAGCAGCGCGTATGGACTGCCCCATGGAGAGACCCAGTACTTC
clone_size: NA; d_call: TRBD1; v_call: TRBV28; j_call: TRBJ1-2; cdr3_aa: CATLGQPLFGYTF; cdr3_nt: TGTGCCACCCTGGGACAGCCGCTCTTTGGCTACACCTTC
clone_size: NA; d_call: TRBD2; v_call: TRBV7-8; j_call: TRBJ2-7; cdr3_aa: CASSLARGLGTYEQYF; cdr3_nt: TGTGCCAGCAGCTTAGCGCGGGGACTAGGGACCTACGAGCAGTACTTC
clone_size: NA; d_call: TRBD2; v_call: TRBV28; j_call: TRBJ2-1; cdr3_aa: CASSLVSGRGSYNEQFF; cdr3_nt: TGTGCCAGCAGTTTGGTTAGCGGGAGGGGATCCTACAATGAGCAGTTCTTC
clone_size: NA; d_call: NA; v_call: TRBV21-1; j_call: TRBJ2-3; cdr3_aa: CASRDSRPAQNTDTQYF; cdr3_nt: TGTGCCAGTAGGGACTCTCGCCCGGCGCAAAACACAGATACGCAGTATTTT
clone_size: NA; d_call: NA; v_call: TRBV7-8; j_call: TRBJ2-7; cdr3_aa: CASSLGNNNYEQYF; cdr3_nt: TGTGCCAGCAGCTTAGGCAACAACAACTACGAGCAGTACTTC
clone_size: NA; d_call: NA; v_call: TRBV10-3; j_call: TRBJ1-6; cdr3_aa: CAISESGGRTNSPLHF; cdr3_nt: TGTGCCATCAGTGAGTCGGGAGGCCGGACCAATTCACCCCTCCACTTT
clone_size: few; d_call: NA; v_call: TRBV6-5; j_call: TRBJ2-7; cdr3_aa: CASSYSKAYEQYF; cdr3_nt: TGTGCCAGCAGTTACTCGAAGGCGTACGAGCAGTACTTC
clone_size: NA; d_call: TRBD2; v_call: TRBV15; j_call: TRBJ2-1; cdr3_aa: CATSRVISSLAGDYNEQFF; cdr3_nt: TGTGCCACCAGCAGAGTGATTAGCTCACTAGCGGGTGATTACAATGAGCAGTTCTTC